Listed below are T cell receptor beta chains from one sample, sequenced in a study of T cells in localized non-small cell lung cancer. Some clones are missing from TCRdb's copy, which holds only in-frame ones; the method was immunoSEQ multiplex PCR. This table holds over 30,000 clones, 75% to 90% found once. This sample comprised peripheral blood, obtained before any cancer treatment. The receptors were sampled from a woman between 40 and 69 years old with stage I lung adenocarcinoma. The CDR3 runs from the conserved cysteine through the conserved F or W. The order of the fields is V gene, clone size, J gene, D gene, CDR3 protein, CDR3 DNA. The D gene is left open where the match is weak. Clone size appears in some rows only: once, few, many, or a class for an expanded clone.

TRBV11-3	.	TRBJ2-1	TRBD2	CASSSESGLAGVSNEQFF	TGTGCCAGCAGCTCGGAGAGTGGACTAGCGGGAGTCAGTAATGAGCAGTTCTTC
TRBV7-2	.	TRBJ1-5	TRBD1	CASSKGTEGEPQHF	TGTGCCAGCAGCAAGGGGACAGAGGGAGAGCCCCAGCATTTT
TRBV19	.	TRBJ2-1	.	CASSPWQTGDEQFF	TGTGCCAGTAGTCCATGGCAGACGGGGGATGAGCAGTTCTTC
TRBV2	.	TRBJ1-5	TRBD1	CASSAQGEMVAQHF	TGTGCCAGCAGTGCCCAGGGGGAAATGGTCGCCCAGCATTTT
TRBV10-3	.	TRBJ1-5	.	CAISEFNQPQHF	TGTGCCATCAGTGAGTTTAATCAGCCCCAGCATTTT
TRBV7-2	.	TRBJ2-1	TRBD2	CASSRLAAINEQFF	TGTGCCAGCAGCCGACTAGCAGCCATCAATGAGCAGTTCTTC
TRBV14	.	TRBJ1-4	.	CASSQHAGVNEKLFF	TGTGCCAGCAGCCAGCATGCGGGCGTTAATGAAAAACTGTTTTTT
TRBV27	.	TRBJ2-7	TRBD1	CASSSGQISYEQYF	TGTGCCAGCAGTTCGGGACAGATCTCCTACGAGCAGTACTTC
TRBV5-6	.	TRBJ2-1	.	CASSDSSRPYNEQFF	TGTGCCAGCAGCGACAGCTCTCGGCCATACAATGAGCAGTTCTTC
TRBV7-9	few	TRBJ1-2	TRBD1	CASSPRVGQGAWYGYTF	TGTGCCAGCAGCCCCCGAGTGGGACAGGGGGCATGGTATGGCTACACCTTC
TRBV9	.	TRBJ2-3	.	CASSVRRTTSTDTQYF	TGTGCCAGCAGCGTAAGGAGGACTACCAGCACAGATACGCAGTATTTT
TRBV9	.	TRBJ2-2	TRBD2	CASSVGLAANTGELFF	TGTGCCAGCAGCGTAGGACTAGCGGCGAACACCGGGGAGCTGTTTTTT
TRBV5-1	.	TRBJ2-5	.	CASSAYPRATQETQYF	TGCGCCAGCAGCGCCTACCCAAGGGCGACCCAAGAGACCCAGTACTTC
TRBV30	.	TRBJ2-5	TRBD1	CAWSRTGDAETQYF	TGTGCCTGGAGTAGGACAGGGGACGCAGAGACCCAGTACTTC
TRBV6-6	.	TRBJ2-2	.	CATTLNPNTGELFF	TGTGCCACCACCCTGAACCCGAACACCGGGGAGCTGTTTTTT
TRBV30	.	TRBJ2-5	.	CAWTNPGGTYF	TGTGCCTGGACCAACCCAGGGGGGACGTACTTC
TRBV6-5	.	TRBJ1-1	.	CASSFPNTEAFF	TGTGCCAGCAGTTTCCCGAACACTGAAGCTTTCTTT
TRBV7-3	.	TRBJ2-2	.	CASSSQGGGLTGELFF	TGTGCCAGCAGCTCCCAGGGAGGGGGGCTCACCGGGGAGCTGTTTTTT
TRBV5-1	.	TRBJ2-5	TRBD1	CASSLGQGYQETQYF	TGCGCCAGCAGCTTGGGACAGGGGTACCAAGAGACCCAGTACTTC
TRBV28	.	TRBJ1-1	.	CASRQGYTEAFF	TGTGCCAGCAGACAAGGGTACACTGAAGCTTTCTTT
TRBV7-2	.	TRBJ2-3	.	CASSIPSGTDTQYF	TGTGCCAGCAGCATCCCCAGTGGCACAGATACGCAGTATTTT
TRBV2	.	TRBJ2-7	.	CASRETRYEQYF	TGTGCCAGCAGAGAAACTAGGTACGAGCAGTACTTC
TRBV7-2	.	TRBJ2-5	TRBD1	CASTKDRQETQYF	TGTGCCAGCACCAAGGACAGGCAAGAGACCCAGTACTTC
TRBV18	.	TRBJ2-1	.	CASSPPGGSSYNEQFF	TGTGCCAGCTCACCACCGGGTGGGAGCTCCTACAATGAGCAGTTCTTC
TRBV7-9	.	TRBJ2-7	.	CASSPREWVGSYEQYF	TGTGCCAGCAGCCCGCGTGAGTGGGTGGGTTCCTACGAGCAGTACTTC
TRBV18	.	TRBJ2-7	TRBD2	CASNGLREDEQYF	TGTGCCAGCAACGGGCTTCGGGAGGACGAGCAGTACTTC
TRBV16	.	TRBJ2-7	.	CASSQWVTASYEQYF	TGTGCCAGCAGCCAATGGGTGACAGCTTCCTACGAGCAGTACTTC
TRBV2	.	TRBJ2-1	TRBD2	CASREGLAGNNEQFF	TGTGCCAGCAGAGAGGGACTAGCGGGAAACAATGAGCAGTTCTTC
TRBV10-3	once	TRBJ1-4	.	CAISDRSGHPTNEKLFF	TGTGCCATCAGTGACAGATCCGGGCATCCAACTAATGAAAAACTGTTTTTT
TRBV30	.	TRBJ1-6	TRBD1	CAWKGTASSYNSPLHF	TGTGCCTGGAAAGGGACAGCAAGCTCCTATAATTCACCCCTCCACTTT
TRBV5-1	.	TRBJ2-1	.	CASSLGGYEQFF	TGCGCCAGCAGCTTGGGAGGGTATGAGCAGTTCTTC
TRBV19	.	TRBJ1-2	TRBD1	CASSPTGTGWESYGYTF	TGTGCCAGTAGCCCCACCGGGACAGGGTGGGAATCCTATGGCTACACCTTC
TRBV19	few	TRBJ1-5	.	CASSIIVNQPQHF	TGTGCCAGTAGTATAATCGTCAATCAGCCCCAGCATTTT
TRBV6-6	.	TRBJ1-1	TRBD1	CASSSLSGGTEAFF	TGTGCCAGCAGTTCCCTTTCAGGGGGCACTGAAGCTTTCTTT
TRBV6-1	.	TRBJ1-1	.	CATRLLEDTEAFF	TGTGCCACCCGGTTACTAGAGGACACTGAAGCTTTCTTT
TRBV14	once	TRBJ1-4	.	CASSQDPGFATNEKLFF	TGTGCCAGCAGCCAAGATCCGGGCTTCGCAACTAATGAAAAACTGTTTTTT
TRBV9	.	TRBJ2-1	TRBD2	CASSVSAGLDHNEQFF	TGTGCCAGCAGCGTAAGTGCGGGACTAGACCACAATGAGCAGTTCTTC
TRBV5-6	.	TRBJ1-2	.	CASSPDSTNYGYTF	TGTGCCAGCAGCCCGGACAGCACTAACTATGGCTACACCTTC
TRBV5-8	.	TRBJ1-5	.	CASSPTGGGDQPQHF	TGTGCCAGCAGCCCCACAGGAGGGGGAGATCAGCCCCAGCATTTT
TRBV9	.	TRBJ2-2	.	CASSAEGPNTGELFF	TGTGCCAGCAGCGCAGAGGGACCAAACACCGGGGAGCTGTTTTTT
TRBV28	few	TRBJ1-3	.	CASSLGSIGNTIYF	TGTGCCAGCAGTTTGGGGAGTATTGGAAACACCATATATTTT
TRBV4-1	.	TRBJ1-1	.	CASSQAGGGTIEAFF	TGCGCCAGCAGCCAAGCCGGGGGGGGAACGATTGAAGCTTTCTTT
TRBV6-5	.	TRBJ1-2	.	CASTKDADYGYTF	TGTGCCAGTACTAAGGACGCAGACTATGGCTACACCTTC
TRBV6-4	.	TRBJ2-1	.	CASSPSGSLSSYNEQFF	TGTGCCAGCAGTCCATCCGGAAGTCTTAGCTCCTACAATGAGCAGTTCTTC
TRBV7-7	.	TRBJ2-2	.	CASSALPGRDTGELFF	TGTGCTAGCAGCGCTCTCCCGGGACGGGACACCGGGGAGCTGTTTTTT
TRBV11-2	.	TRBJ2-5	.	CASSYRLSQETQYF	TGTGCCAGCAGCTACAGACTAAGCCAAGAGACCCAGTACTTC
TRBV7-3	.	TRBJ2-3	.	CASSLESAGTDTQYF	TGTGCCAGCAGCTTAGAAAGCGCAGGGACAGATACGCAGTATTTT
TRBV19	.	TRBJ2-3	TRBD2	CASSGGGGADTQYF	TGTGCCAGTAGTGGTGGTGGGGGGGCAGATACGCAGTATTTT
TRBV7-9	.	TRBJ1-1	TRBD1	CASSFLGGQASEAFF	TGTGCCAGCAGCTTCCTCGGAGGACAGGCGAGTGAAGCTTTCTTT
TRBV19	.	TRBJ2-4	.	CASSIDLGPENIQYF	TGTGCCAGTAGTATAGATTTGGGACCTGAAAACATTCAGTACTTC
TRBV11-1	.	TRBJ2-2	TRBD2	CATGGTGELFF	TGTGCCACCGGGGGGACCGGGGAGCTGTTTTTT
TRBV28	.	TRBJ2-7	TRBD2	CASTSGRFEQYF	TGTGCCAGCACTAGCGGGAGATTCGAGCAGTACTTC
TRBV27	.	TRBJ2-7	.	CASSLLGYEQYF	TGTGCCAGCAGTTTATTAGGCTACGAGCAGTACTTC
TRBV29-1	.	TRBJ1-1	.	CSGKGGTEAFF	TGCAGCGGAAAGGGTGGCACTGAAGCTTTCTTT
TRBV20-1	once	TRBJ2-1	.	CSSEQGYEQFF	TGCAGCTCCGAGCAGGGCTATGAGCAGTTCTTC